This TCR beta chain was documented in a study of T-cell memory formation after mild COVID-19 (dated by TCRdb to 2020 to 2023). Looking at the study overall: Most TCR sequence clusters were specific to one of the two donors. The cohort was made up of two young adult volunteers, one female and one male, who were previously healthy. Longitudinal TCRalpha and TCRbeta repertoire sequencing tracked T-cell clones expanding and contracting after mild COVID-19 in a couple of donors.

What the work shows at the level of the full study, not this receptor alone: Only a couple of mild cases were covered in the study, and larger cohorts including severe cases with pre-infection samples were considered necessary. Clones that contracted from day 15 to 85 showed balanced CD4/CD8 phenotypes, whereas a second wave of clones that expanded from day 15 to 37 leaned towards CD4+. The second-wave clones that peaked on day 37 were not confirmed to be SARS-CoV-2 specific. Contracting CD4+ clones were located mainly in the CM and EM memory subsets, whereas CD8+ clones were found to be enriched in EMRA. Some responding clones were detected in pre-infection memory, suggesting pre-existing cross-reactive memory T cells joined the SARS-CoV-2 response.

Ficoll-Paque density gradient centrifugation was used to isolate PBMCs. The CDR3 numbers 12 residues from cysteine through phenylalanine. Here the CDR3 DNA is all that survives: 36 bases in frame from base 1. V is clipped by 0 bases and J by 4 bases, and the sequence between their germline boundaries is 4 bases long. CDR1 and CDR2 (SGHKS, YYEKEE) derive from the germline V gene (reference sequence). This clonotype has more than one count but fewer than ten. Its antigen remains unidentified. One base away there is no much larger clone; base qualities are not given. Sequenced using an Illumina NovaSeq 6000. TCRalpha and TCRbeta cDNA libraries were built by 5'RACE with constant-segment primers, adding sample barcodes and unique molecular identifiers. RNA was extracted from every sample with Trizol reagent. The libraries were amplified in two PCR steps, and the second step added a second sample barcode and Illumina TruSeq adapters. Libraries were sequenced on an Illumina NovaSeq with 2 x 150 bp paired-end reads. The paper's data handling went like this. Demultiplexing of reads and collapsing into UMI-guided consensus sequences were performed with migec v1.2.7. Using mixcr v2.1.11, the UMI consensuses were aligned to TRA and TRB V and J templates and assembled into clonotypes. A clonotype was counted as expanded or contracted only when both edgeR and NoisET called the clonotype significant, with the noise models trained on biological replicates. For edgeR calls, the cutoffs were a false discovery rate-adjusted p below 0.01 and a log2 fold-change threshold of 1. As an exploratory analysis of dynamics, max-normalized trajectories of the 1000 most abundant clonotypes were examined with PCA combined with hierarchical clustering. Each responding clone was given a CD4 or CD8 phenotype based on the CD4+ and CD8+ repertoires, which had been sequenced separately. TCRdb passed the public sequencing reads through fastp at Q25 and MiXCR, retaining productive beta sequences. CDR3 protein sequences are deduplicated, and each keeps its most common genes and DNA. In this record, the V and J calls reflect TCRdb's handling and not the investigators' own analysis. The sample contains approximately 100,000 distinct CDR3 sequences, around 25% of them found a single time. The ten largest clones capture under 50% of the sample.

The sequence came from a young man who had mild COVID-19 (a few samples of this study predate the infection). The sample titles of this study are shuffled in the database, so cell type and time point are left out; the donor was told from shared clones. The V and J genes are TRBV5-5 and TRBJ1-2; the D gene is not confidently resolved. Input material: PBMCs or a T cell subset sorted from them (not recorded which). The sequenced DNA is TGTGCCAGCAGCTTGGACAGCTATGGCTACACCTTC. This translates into CASSLDSYGYTF.